This T cell receptor (beta chain) originates from a study of blood T cell repertoires in COVID-19. Study details: Samples came from the United States, Italy and Spain, spanning acute and convalescent COVID-19.

Points on this clone: Given the absence of the conserved phenylalanine or tryptophan at the CDR3 end, a read error is likely. It is unclear where the CDR3 begins or ends on the DNA, so no DNA is shown, and the CDR3 is as TCRdb lists it.

Some clones are missing from TCRdb's copy, which holds only in-frame ones; the method was immunoSEQ multiplex PCR. The sample carries about 260,000 clones, 70% to 90% recorded once. Germline V gives CDR1 MNHNS, CDR2 SASEGT. From its first to its last residue, the CDR3 has 14 amino acids. The clonotype comes from a woman aged 55 to 70 with COVID-19, enrolled during active disease. Specimen: peripheral blood. This chain joins TRBV6-1 and TRBJ1-1; the D segment call TRBD1 is taken from the table without a DNA check. CDR3 amino acids: CASSEGAGTGARYS.